The entry below describes one T cell receptor beta chain. Antigen specificity is unknown. Trimming shortened V by 2 bases and J by 2 bases, and 13 bases separated the two germline ends. Looked up from germline, CDR1 is SGHAT and CDR2 is FQNNGV. This CDR3 has 16 residues. The sample is drawn from a study of T-cell reconstitution after alpha-beta-depleted transplantation in children. Whole-study findings and limits: Day-60 TCRbeta diversity that was high in some patients was derived from surviving recipient T cells and thymic progenitors. After one year, T-cell counts and TCRbeta diversity mostly came from new T cells. Expanded clones from the graft, numbering several hundred, reportedly supplied alpha-beta T cells about two months after transplant.

This sample's TCRbeta library carried unique molecular identifier barcodes. TCRdb analysed the PCR reads with MiXCR anew, one entry per CDR3 protein. The table lists around 450,000 distinct CDR3 sequences, about 11% of them singletons. This sequence was found in a child between 2 and 9 years old with inherited bone marrow failure, due to receive a stem cell transplant. The sample was PBMCs, taken before TCRalphabeta/CD19-depleted stem cell transplant. The chain is built from TRBV11-2 and TRBJ2-1; D is perhaps TRBD2 (5 bases). Here the CDR3 DNA reads TGTGCCAGCAGCTTAACCCAGCGGCGGCCCTACAATGAGCAGTTCTTC. It codes for CASSLTQRRPYNEQFF.